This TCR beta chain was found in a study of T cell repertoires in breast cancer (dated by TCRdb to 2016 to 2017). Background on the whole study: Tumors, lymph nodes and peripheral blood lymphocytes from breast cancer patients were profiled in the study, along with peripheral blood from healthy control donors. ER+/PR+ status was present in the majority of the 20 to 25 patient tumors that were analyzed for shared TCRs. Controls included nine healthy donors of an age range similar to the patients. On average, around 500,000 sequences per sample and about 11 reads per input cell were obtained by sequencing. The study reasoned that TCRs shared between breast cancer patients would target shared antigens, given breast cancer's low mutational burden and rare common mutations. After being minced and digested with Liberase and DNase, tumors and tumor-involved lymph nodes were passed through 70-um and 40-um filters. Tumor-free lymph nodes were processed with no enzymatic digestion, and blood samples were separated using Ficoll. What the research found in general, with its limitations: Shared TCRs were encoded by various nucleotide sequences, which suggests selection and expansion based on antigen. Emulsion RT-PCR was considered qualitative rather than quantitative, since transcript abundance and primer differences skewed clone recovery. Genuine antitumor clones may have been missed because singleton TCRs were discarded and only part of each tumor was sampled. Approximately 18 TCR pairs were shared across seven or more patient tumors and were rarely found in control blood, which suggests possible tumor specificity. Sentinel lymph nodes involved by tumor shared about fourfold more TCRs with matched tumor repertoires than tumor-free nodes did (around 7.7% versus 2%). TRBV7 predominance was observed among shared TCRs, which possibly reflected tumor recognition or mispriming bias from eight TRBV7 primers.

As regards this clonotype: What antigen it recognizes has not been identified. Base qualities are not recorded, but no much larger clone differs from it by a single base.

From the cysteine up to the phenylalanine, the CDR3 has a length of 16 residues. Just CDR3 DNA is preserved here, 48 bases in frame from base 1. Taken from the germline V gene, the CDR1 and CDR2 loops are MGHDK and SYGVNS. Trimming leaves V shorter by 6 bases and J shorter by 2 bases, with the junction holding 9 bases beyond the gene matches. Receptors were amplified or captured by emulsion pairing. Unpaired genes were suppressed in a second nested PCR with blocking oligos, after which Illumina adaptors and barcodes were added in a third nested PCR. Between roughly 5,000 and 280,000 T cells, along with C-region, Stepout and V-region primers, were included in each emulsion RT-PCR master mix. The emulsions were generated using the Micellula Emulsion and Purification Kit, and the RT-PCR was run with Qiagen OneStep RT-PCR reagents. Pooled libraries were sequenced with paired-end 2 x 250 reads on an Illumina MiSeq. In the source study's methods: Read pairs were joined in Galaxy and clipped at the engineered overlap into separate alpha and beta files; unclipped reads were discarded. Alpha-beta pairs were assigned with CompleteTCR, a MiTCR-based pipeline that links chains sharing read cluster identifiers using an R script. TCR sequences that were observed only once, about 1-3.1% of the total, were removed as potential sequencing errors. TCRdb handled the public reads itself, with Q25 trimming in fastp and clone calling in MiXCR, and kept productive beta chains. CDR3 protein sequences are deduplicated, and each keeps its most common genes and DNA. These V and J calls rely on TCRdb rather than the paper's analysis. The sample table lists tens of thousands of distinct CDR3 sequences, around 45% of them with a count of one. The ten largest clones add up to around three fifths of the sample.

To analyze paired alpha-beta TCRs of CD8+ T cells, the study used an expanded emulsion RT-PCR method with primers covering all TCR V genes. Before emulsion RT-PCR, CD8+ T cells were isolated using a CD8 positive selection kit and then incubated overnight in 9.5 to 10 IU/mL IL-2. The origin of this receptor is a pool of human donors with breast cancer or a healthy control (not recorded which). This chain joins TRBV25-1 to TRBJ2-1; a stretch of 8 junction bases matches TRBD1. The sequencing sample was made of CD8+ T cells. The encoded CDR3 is CASSAYDRGAYNEQFF. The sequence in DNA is TGTGCCAGCAGCGCCTACGACAGGGGTGCCTACAATGAGCAGTTCTTC.